One and the same sample provided the 11 T cell receptor beta chains below, sequenced in a study of memory CD4+ T cells and cytomegalovirus serostatus (dated by TCRdb to between 2017 and 2020). Library prep was done by the immunoSEQ multiplex PCR assay. In its TCRdb copy, this immuneACCESS table keeps in-frame sequences only and misses some clones. Where compared with another copy, unresolved V genes explain less than half of these, and the others have no known cause. Within this sample are tens of thousands of clones, with about 70% of them counted one time only. About 4.7% of the sample comes from the top ten. A FACSAria II was used to sort memory CD4+ T cells, defined as single viable CD3+CD4+CD8-CD45RO+ cells. Sequenced input: memory CD4+ T cells from blood. The receptors were sampled from an adult in good health and CMV-seropositive.

The chain is built from TRBV7-9 and TRBJ1-6; possible D gene TRBD1, 6 bases. The V gene lost 1 base and the J gene lost 9 bases, with 13 bases spanning the gap. The CDR3 sequence is 15 residues long. Per the germline V gene, CDR1 is SEHNR and CDR2 is FQNEAQ (reference sequence). CDR3 sequence: CASSLGQGISSPLHF. CDR3 in DNA: TGTGCCAGCAGCTTAGGGCAGGGGATAAGTTCACCCCTCCACTTT.

The gene calls are TRBV7-2 and TRBJ2-3; D unclear. The CDR3 runs 13 residues. Trimming stripped 2 bases from V and 1 base from J, with 4 bases between. Germline loops: CDR1 SGHTA, CDR2 FQGNSA. The CDR3 DNA follows: TGTGCCAGCAGCTTATCTGGCACAGATACGCAGTATTTT. Translation gives CASSLSGTDTQYF.

This clone was counted a single time. This rearrangement joins TRBV6-1 to TRBJ1-1; 7 nucleotides match TRBD1. V dropped 6 bases and J dropped 1; count of bases not matched to a gene: 5. The CDR3 runs 14 residues. Per germline, CDR1 MNHNS and CDR2 SASEGT. CDR3 sequence reads: CASRPRQGNTEAFF. CDR3 coding DNA: TGTGCCAGCAGACCGCGACAGGGGAACACTGAAGCTTTCTTT.

The chain links TRBV18 to TRBJ1-1; D uncertain. The CDR3 is made up of 13 amino acids. CDR1 and CDR2 from the germline V gene are KGHSH and LQKENI. The germline V and J ends were trimmed by 3 bases and 4 bases, with 9 bases remaining between them. As DNA, the CDR3 is TGTGCCAGCTCACCTGAGACTATCACTGAAGCTTTCTTT. As protein: CASSPETITEAFF.

The V call is TRBV28, the J call TRBJ2-1, with D possibly being TRBD1 (5 bases). The CDR3 is made up of 16 amino acids. Germline-derived CDR1 and CDR2 are MDHEN and SYDVKM. Trimming cost V 3 bases and J 9 bases, with 21 bases left between them. CDR3 coding DNA: TGTGCCAGCAGTTTCCACATTGCAATTAGGGGTAGTGAGCAGTTCTTC. Protein product: CASSFHIAIRGSEQFF. The full variable domain, with the rest looked up from reference TRBV28 and TRBJ2-1, is DVKVTQSSRYLVKRTGEKVFLECVQDMDHENMFWYRQDPGLGLRLIYFSYDVKMKEKGDIPEGYSVSREKKERFSLILESASTNQTSMYLCASSFHIAIRGSEQFFGPGTRLTVL.

J is TRBJ2-7 and V is TRBV14; D gene uncertain. Germline V lookup: CDR1 SGHDN, CDR2 FVKESK. Trimming stripped 0 bases from V and 0 bases from J, with 6 bases between. The CDR3 totals 14 residues. The CDR3 reads CASSQDKTSYEQYF. The CDR3 nucleotides read TGTGCCAGCAGCCAAGACAAGACCTCCTACGAGCAGTACTTC.

The rearrangement uses TRBV30 and TRBJ1-5; D remains ambiguous. In germline, CDR1 is GTSNPN, CDR2 SVGIG (reference sequence). The CDR3 runs 13 residues. V shed 1 base and J shed 3 bases, with 7 bases lying between them. DNA for the CDR3: TGTGCCTGGAGTGGGGCGTTCAATCAGCCCCAGCATTTT. Translation: CAWSGAFNQPQHF.

This clone was counted only a few times. The V call is TRBV28, the J call TRBJ1-1, with TRBD1 identical over 9 bases. The CDR3 runs 15 residues. CDR1 is MDHEN, CDR2 SYDVKM, per germline. Trimming at V came to 6 bases and at J to 3 bases, leaving 8 bases not matched to a gene. CDR3 sequence (DNA): TGTGCCAGCAGCCGACAGGGGGAAGGTTACACTGAAGCTTTCTTT. This encodes CASSRQGEGYTEAFF.

CDR3 nucleotide sequence: TGTGCCAGCAGCTCCCGGGATACCCAGGAGACCCAGTACTTC. This sequence encodes CASSSRDTQETQYF. V usage is TRBV7-9 and J usage is TRBJ2-5; possibly TRBD2 for D (5 bases). CDR3 length: 14 amino acids. The V gene lost 4 bases and the J gene lost 5 bases, with 14 bases spanning the gap. Per the germline V gene, CDR1 is SEHNR and CDR2 is FQNEAQ (reference sequence).

The chain has TRBV29-1 and TRBJ1-1; 9 nucleotides match TRBD1. Germline V gene sequence: CDR1 SQVTM, CDR2 ANQGSEA. The CDR3 spans 12 residues. V was clipped by 7 bases and J by 4 bases; unmatched bases: 4. CDR3 residues: CSALTGGTEAFF. For the CDR3, the DNA is TGCAGCGCCCTGACAGGGGGCACTGAAGCTTTCTTT. The full variable domain, its missing parts supplied by reference TRBV29-1 and TRBJ1-1, is SAVISQKPSRDICQRGTSLTIQCQVDSQVTMMFWYRQQPGQSLTLIATANQGSEATYESGFVIDKFPISRPNLTFSTLTVSNMSPEDSSIYLCSALTGGTEAFFGQGTRLTVV.

The J gene is TRBJ2-3, the V gene TRBV11-2, with 9 bases matching TRBD1. This CDR3 region has 14 residues. V lost 6 bases and J lost 3; bases outside the gene matches: 4. Germline CDR1 SGHAT, CDR2 FQNNGV. CDR3 residues: CASSSGQGTDTQYF. CDR3 coding DNA: TGTGCCAGCAGTAGTGGACAGGGGACAGATACGCAGTATTTT.